The 18 T cell receptor beta chains listed next were all sequenced from one sample in a study of blood T cell repertoires in COVID-19. Measured with immunoSEQ multiplex PCR; TCRdb has only the in-frame clones, and not every one. The profile shows about 270,000 clones, about 82% of them singletons. Sequenced input: peripheral blood. Every receptor here comes from a woman of 80 years or more with COVID-19, enrolled during active disease.

This clone was observed once. The chain employs TRBV18 and TRBJ1-3; D gene uncertain. Germline V lookup: CDR1 KGHSH, CDR2 LQKENI. Trimming cost V 1 base and J 0 bases, with 10 bases left between them. This CDR3 spans 16 amino acids. The CDR3 sequence: CASSPLDTSSGNTIYF. DNA of the CDR3: TGTGCCAGCTCACCACTTGACACAAGCTCTGGAAACACCATATATTTT.

The genes are TRBV11-2 and TRBJ2-1, with D unclear. This CDR3 region has 14 residues. V was pared by 3 bases and J by 6 bases, with 12 bases between. Germline assignment: CDR1 SGHAT and CDR2 FQNNGV. The CDR3 spells CASSFSLGPNEQFF. CDR3 coding DNA: TGTGCCAGCAGCTTCTCTCTCGGTCCCAATGAGCAGTTCTTC.

The table lists this clone with a count of one. V usage is TRBV7-2 and J usage is TRBJ2-2, with 8 bases lining up with TRBD2. The ends lost 5 bases at V and 6 bases at J; junction bases unmatched: 8. CDR1 is SGHTA, CDR2 FQGNSA, per germline. The CDR3 length is 15 residues. CDR3: CASSPGTSRSGELFF. CDR3 coding DNA: TGTGCCAGCAGCCCCGGGACTAGTAGATCCGGGGAGCTGTTTTTT.

This clone was counted once. Distinct nucleotide sequences in the sample also encode this CDR3. The chain employs TRBV11-2 and TRBJ1-1, with D possibly matching TRBD1 (5 bases). Germline values: CDR1 SGHAT, CDR2 FQNNGV. V was pared by 3 bases and J by 1 base, with 9 bases between. The CDR3 totals 14 residues. CDR3 in amino acids: CASSFQGGNTEAFF. For the CDR3, the DNA is TGTGCCAGCAGCTTTCAGGGAGGGAACACTGAAGCTTTCTTT.

The chain recombines TRBV3-1 (or the pseudogene TRBV3-2) with TRBJ2-1; 7 bases align to TRBD2. After removal of 1 base from V and 3 bases from J, the junction contained 3 bases not matched to a gene. Germline loops: CDR1 LGHDT, CDR2 YNNKEL (reference sequence). This CDR3 has 15 amino acids. CDR3 sequence reads: CASSQASGDYNEQFF. CDR3 DNA sequence: TGTGCCAGCAGCCAAGCAAGCGGGGACTACAATGAGCAGTTCTTC.

The V gene is TRBV5-1, the J gene TRBJ2-5; TRBD2 might be the D (6 bases). The CDR3 is 15 amino acids. V was clipped by 0 bases and J by 3 bases, with 12 bases between them. CDR1 is SGHRS and CDR2 is YFSETQ in the germline V gene. Here the CDR3 reads CASSLGRAGEETQYF. CDR3 DNA: TGCGCCAGCAGCTTGGGCCGAGCGGGTGAAGAGACCCAGTACTTC.

The J gene is TRBJ2-2, the V gene TRBV5-1; D perhaps matches TRBD1 (6 bases). Trimming removed 0 bases from V and 7 bases from J, with 22 bases in between. This CDR3 has 18 residues. Germline lookup yields CDR1 SGHRS and CDR2 YFSETQ. In nucleotides, the CDR3 is TGCGCCAGCAGCTTGGCCCCGGTGTCTGGGGGCGTAGGCGGGGAGCTGTTTTTT. Amino acid sequence: CASSLAPVSGGVGGELFF. The full variable domain, its missing parts supplied by reference TRBV5-1 and TRBJ2-2, is KAGVTQTPRYLIKTRGQQVTLSCSPISGHRSVSWYQQTPGQGLQFLFEYFSETQRNKGNFPGRFSGRQFSNSRSEMNVSTLELGDSALYLCASSLAPVSGGVGGELFFGEGSRLTVL.

In the case of this clone: This specimen includes other DNA sequences encoding the same CDR3. The genes are TRBV6-5 and TRBJ1-1; weak D call: TRBD1 (5 bases). This CDR3 contains 13 residues. Germline CDR1 and CDR2: MNHEY and SVGAGI. Trimming stripped 2 bases from V and 5 bases from J, with 9 bases between. The DNA for the CDR3 is TGTGCCAGCAGTTACCCCGGGGGAACTGAAGCTTTCTTT. Amino acid sequence: CASSYPGGTEAFF.

This clone was seen only once. The chain carries TRBV5-1 and TRBJ2-2, with TRBD2 matching 12 bases. This CDR3 has 17 residues. The germline gives CDR1 SGHRS, CDR2 YFSETQ. Trimming at V came to 0 bases and at J to 7 bases, leaving 7 bases not matched to a gene. The CDR3 region has the DNA TGCGCCAGCAGCTTGGCTAGCGGGGGGGCCTTCGGCGGGGAGCTGTTTTTT. Its protein product is CASSLASGGAFGGELFF. The full variable domain, rest sourced from reference TRBV5-1 and TRBJ2-2, is KAGVTQTPRYLIKTRGQQVTLSCSPISGHRSVSWYQQTPGQGLQFLFEYFSETQRNKGNFPGRFSGRQFSNSRSEMNVSTLELGDSALYLCASSLASGGAFGGELFFGEGSRLTVL.

The chain uses TRBV18 and TRBJ1-1, with unresolved D. In germline, CDR1 is KGHSH, CDR2 LQKENI. V was shortened by 0 bases and J by 3 bases, with 11 bases between the two germline ends. The CDR3 is made up of 15 amino acids. The CDR3 here is CASSPPRGSDTEAFF. The DNA for the CDR3 is TGTGCCAGCTCACCACCGCGGGGATCGGACACTGAAGCTTTCTTT. The full variable domain, completed using reference TRBV18 and TRBJ1-1, is NAGVMQNPRHLVRRRGQEARLRCSPMKGHSHVYWYRQLPEEGLKFMVYLQKENIIDESGMPKERFSAEFPKEGPSILRIQQVVRGDSAAYFCASSPPRGSDTEAFFGQGTRLTVV.

For the CDR3, the DNA is TGTGCCGATAGACAGGGGGAGACTAATGAAAAACTGTTTTTT. Translating it yields CADRQGETNEKLFF. V gene TRBV27 combines with J gene TRBJ1-4, with 9 bases identical to TRBD1. This CDR3 contains 14 residues. V lost 11 bases, J lost 2 bases, and 6 bases stayed unmatched. Germline V gene sequence: CDR1 MNHEY, CDR2 SMNVEV (reference sequence).

Turning to this clone: The same CDR3 arises from other DNA sequences in this sample as well. The V gene is TRBV29-1, the J gene TRBJ1-2, with TRBD1 matching over 9 bases. V shed 6 bases, J shed 8 bases, and the junction held 7 bases outside the gene matches. Germline loops: CDR1 SQVTM, CDR2 ANQGSEA. The CDR3 covers 12 residues. CDR3 bases: TGCAGCGTCGGGGGACAGGGCCGGGGCTACACCTTC. Translated, it gives CSVGGQGRGYTF. Based on the CDR3 plus reference TRBV29-1 and TRBJ1-2, the full variable domain is SAVISQKPSRDICQRGTSLTIQCQVDSQVTMMFWYRQQPGQSLTLIATANQGSEATYESGFVIDKFPISRPNLTFSTLTVSNMSPEDSSIYLCSVGGQGRGYTFGSGTRLTVV.

The rearrangement links TRBV7-9 to TRBJ1-4; D ambiguous. The CDR3 has 13 residues. V was trimmed by 6 bases and J by 4 bases, leaving 9 bases between them. Germline lookup yields CDR1 SEHNR and CDR2 FQNEAQ (reference sequence). As DNA, the CDR3 is TGTGCCAGCAGGGAGGAGGATAATGAAAAACTGTTTTTT. As protein: CASREEDNEKLFF. Looking up the rest from reference TRBV7-9 and TRBJ1-4 gives the full variable domain: DTGVSQNPRHKITKRGQNVTFRCDPISEHNRLYWYRQTLGQGPEFLTYFQNEAQLEKSRLLSDRFSAERPKGSFSTLEIQRTEQGDSAMYLCASREEDNEKLFFGSGTQLSVL.

The genes are TRBV27 and TRBJ1-5; D is possibly TRBD1 (6 bases). Germline V gene lookup returns CDR1 MNHEY and CDR2 SMNVEV (reference sequence). This CDR3 region has 14 residues. The V gene lost 8 bases and the J gene lost 3 bases, with 14 bases spanning the gap. The CDR3 is CASQGQGLNQPQHF. DNA of the CDR3: TGTGCCAGCCAGGGGCAGGGGCTCAATCAGCCCCAGCATTTT.

V usage is TRBV4-2 and J usage is TRBJ1-6; no reliable D call. Trimming shortened V by 4 bases and J by 8 bases, and 12 bases separated the two germline ends. The CDR3 is 14 residues long. Germline V CDR1 and CDR2: LGHNA, YNFKEQ. CDR3 bases: TGTGCCAGCAGCCGGACGGTCGGGGATTCACCCCTCCACTTT. Amino acid sequence: CASSRTVGDSPLHF.

The chain has TRBV7-2 and TRBJ2-3, with 11 nucleotides matching TRBD2. Trimming cost V 2 bases and J 3 bases; bases outside gene matches: 10. CDR3 size: 18 residues. CDR1 is SGHTA, CDR2 FQGNSA, per germline. The CDR3 coding sequence is TGTGCCAGCAGCTTACACCTCCAAACTAGCGGGGGTACAGATACGCAGTATTTT. Translating it yields CASSLHLQTSGGTDTQYF.

The chain joins TRBV9 to TRBJ1-3; the D gene is possibly TRBD1 (5 bases). Germline V gene lookup returns CDR1 SGDLS and CDR2 YYNGEE. The V and J ends lost 4 bases and 1 base respectively, with 15 bases between them. The CDR3 has 16 amino acids. The CDR3 loop is CASSPLWDSSGNTIYF. The DNA of the CDR3 is TGTGCCAGCAGCCCCCTCTGGGACTCTTCTGGAAACACCATATATTTT. Supplemented by reference TRBV9 and TRBJ1-3, the full variable domain reads DSGVTQTPKHLITATGQRVTLRCSPRSGDLSVYWYQQSLDQGLQFLIQYYNGEERAKGNILERFSAQQFPDLHSELNLSSLELGDSALYFCASSPLWDSSGNTIYFGEGSWLTVV.

The gene calls are TRBV3-1 (or the pseudogene TRBV3-2) and TRBJ2-1; 12 nucleotides line up with TRBD2. Germline values: CDR1 LGHDT, CDR2 YNNKEL (reference sequence). Germline trimming cut 5 bases from V and 7 bases from J; bases unmatched to any gene: 9. This CDR3 is built from 16 residues. CDR3 DNA sequence: TGTGCCAGCAGCATCCCTAGCGGGGGGGCCGGGAATGAGCAGTTCTTC. Translation gives CASSIPSGGAGNEQFF.